This TCR beta chain was sequenced for a study of CD8 T cells in Susac syndrome. Peripheral blood CD8+ and CD4+ T cells were profiled by TCR beta sequencing. The CDR3 has 17 amino acids. Germline CDR1 reads LGHDT; CDR2 reads YNNKEL (reference sequence). Unmatched junction bases numbered 5, after V lost 0 bases and J lost 2 bases. A quantity of about 0.45 to 1 ug RNA underwent reverse transcription using random hexamers. TCR beta CDR3 was amplified by immunoSEQ covering 54 Vbeta and 13 Jbeta. MiXCR, run by TCRdb on the immunoSEQ multiplex PCR reads, gives a single entry per CDR3 protein. The repertoire holds roughly 140,000 distinct CDR3 sequences, with around 95% as singletons.

This clonotype was obtained from a human donor with multiple sclerosis. The sample consisted of CD8+ T cells from PBMCs. The chain uses TRBV3-1 and TRBJ2-3; 10 nucleotides agree with TRBD1. In nucleotides, the CDR3 is TGTGCCAGCAGCCAAGATAAGGGACAGGGGTACACAGATACGCAGTATTTT. This sequence encodes CASSQDKGQGYTDTQYF.